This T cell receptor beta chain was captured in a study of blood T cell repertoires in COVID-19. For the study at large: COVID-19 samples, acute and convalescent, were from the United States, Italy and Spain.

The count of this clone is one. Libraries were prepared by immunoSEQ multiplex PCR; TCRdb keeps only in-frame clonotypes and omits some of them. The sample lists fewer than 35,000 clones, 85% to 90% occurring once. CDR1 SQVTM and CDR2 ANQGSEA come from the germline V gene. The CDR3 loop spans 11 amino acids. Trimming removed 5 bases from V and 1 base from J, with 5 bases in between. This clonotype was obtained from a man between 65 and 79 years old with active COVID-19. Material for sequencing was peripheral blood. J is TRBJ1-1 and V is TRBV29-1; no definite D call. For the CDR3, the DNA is TGCAGCGTTCACAGGAACACTGAAGCTTTCTTT. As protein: CSVHRNTEAFF.